Sequencing of this TCR beta chain was carried out in a study of cytomegalovirus exposure and HLA in healthy donors. This clone was detected only a few times. The CDR3 is 15 amino acids. Germline loops: CDR1 SGHDT, CDR2 YYEEEE. V shed 0 bases and J shed 11 bases, with 15 bases lying between them. PCR amplification relied on 60 Vbeta primers (plus 13 Jbeta primers). Sequencing used immunoSEQ multiplex PCR; TCRdb keeps in-frame clones, though not all of them. This table has some 110,000 clones, 15% appearing once. The sample was PBMCs. The chain couples TRBV5-6 to TRBJ1-6; a possible D gene is TRBD1 (5 bases). The TCR originated in a female donor in good health and CMV-seronegative. This CDR3 reads CASSLVRGSGTPLHF. The CDR3 DNA reads as TGTGCCAGCAGCTTGGTTCGGGGGAGTGGGACACCCCTCCACTTT.